The following is a T cell receptor (beta chain) sequence with its context. Its target is unknown. This CDR3 comprises 14 residues. The V gene's germline CDR1 is SGHNT and CDR2 YYREEE (reference sequence). The V end was cut by 1 base, the J end by 7 bases, with 14 bases between. The sample belongs to a study of shared clonotypes between healthy human individuals. Findings and caveats of the study: Sequencing depth was expected to influence donor clonotype sharing.

Replicate PCRs for sorted subsets used approximately 190 ng DNA; this equaled 25,000 to 30,000 T cell genomes. Profiled with immunoSEQ multiplex PCR; TCRdb holds only in-frame clones, not every one. Among roughly 600,000 clones listed, roughly 98% were seen once. Naive CD8 populations comprised CD45RO-negative cells positively selected for CCR7, excluding terminally differentiated effector memory CD45RA+ cells. The receptor was isolated from a man in his thirties or forties in good health. Sequenced: naive CD8+ T cells sorted from blood. The genes are TRBV5-4 and TRBJ1-2, with a tentative D call TRBD1 (5 bases). The CDR3 region is CASSLRTKGRGYTF. The DNA for the CDR3 is TGTGCCAGCAGCTTGAGGACAAAGGGACGTGGCTACACCTTC. Combining the CDR3 with reference TRBV5-4 and TRBJ1-2 gives the whole variable domain ETGVTQSPTHLIKTRGQQVTLRCSSQSGHNTVSWYQQALGQGPQFIFQYYREEENGRGNFPPRFSGLQFPNYSSELNVNALELDDSALYLCASSLRTKGRGYTFGSGTRLTVV.